This T cell receptor (beta chain) is drawn from a study of T cells after yellow fever vaccination. General study points: Most primary-vaccination clones reappeared after the booster (approximately 95% CD4, around 88% CD8). Peaking faster, on day 5 versus 15, the secondary response was nonetheless weaker.

As for this clonotype: Its antigen is not known. One end of the junction does not line up with germline, which may come from a read error.

A 5'RACE template-switching step, the method used to make TCR cDNA, added a universal primer site and UMIs. TCRdb passed the 5' RACE reads through MiXCR, listing each CDR3 protein once. The sample has 400,000 to 450,000 distinct CDR3 sequences; 18% are singletons. This CDR3 comprises 14 residues. Germline CDR1 MNHEY, CDR2 SVGAGI. The receptor's source is a man younger than 35 who received the YFV17D yellow fever vaccine. This chain uses TRBV6-5 with TRBJ2-1, with 12 bases that match TRBD2. The sequencing here drew on PBMCs, taken before the yellow fever booster vaccination. The CDR3 protein is CASSDRTSGVIPAF. In DNA form, the CDR3 reads TGTGCCAGCAGCGATAGGACTAGCGGGGTAATTCCGGCCTTC.